This TCR beta chain stems from a study of blood T cell repertoires in COVID-19. Background on the study: The United States, Italy and Spain provided the acute and convalescent COVID-19 samples. The analysed material was cDNA or gDNA that came from T cells, B-cell-depleted T cells, or PBMCs.

Original handling: How many nucleated cells were present was estimated from reference gene primer amplification. The data were produced by immunoSEQ multiplex PCR, yet TCRdb's version contains in-frame clones alone and is incomplete. D and trimming come from the DNA, and the V and J calls and clone size come from that table. The table shows 200,000 to 300,000 clones, with 86% occurring only once. The sequence was collected from a man aged 60-69 years with acute or convalescent COVID-19. Sequenced: peripheral blood.

The CDR3 coding sequence is TGTGCCAGCAGTTTAGATGGCGGCTACGAGCAGTACTTC. Residues: CASSLDGGYEQYF. The gene calls are TRBV27 and TRBJ2-7; D unclear. Trimming took 2 bases from V and 3 from J, leaving 8 bases between them. This CDR3 is built from 13 residues. Germline values: CDR1 MNHEY, CDR2 SMNVEV (reference sequence).